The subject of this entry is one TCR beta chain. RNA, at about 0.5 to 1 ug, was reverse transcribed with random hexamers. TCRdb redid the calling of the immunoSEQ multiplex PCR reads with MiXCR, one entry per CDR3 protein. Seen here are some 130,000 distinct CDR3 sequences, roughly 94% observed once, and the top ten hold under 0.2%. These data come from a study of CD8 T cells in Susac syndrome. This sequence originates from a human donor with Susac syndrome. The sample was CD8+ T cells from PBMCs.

CDR3 nucleotide sequence: TGTGCCATTGCCAGGGGATCAAACACTGAAGCTTTCTTT. This translates into CAIARGSNTEAFF. The rearrangement joins TRBV7-9 to TRBJ1-1; D is perhaps TRBD1 (6 bases). The CDR3 is made up of 13 amino acids. The germline V and J ends were trimmed by 10 bases and 2 bases, with 14 bases remaining between them. Germline V lookup: CDR1 SEHNR, CDR2 FQNEAQ (reference sequence).